Listed here are 32 T cell receptor beta chains from one sample, sequenced in a study of cytomegalovirus exposure and HLA in healthy donors. The PCR employed 60 Vbeta primers together with 13 Jbeta primers. Measured with immunoSEQ multiplex PCR; TCRdb has only the in-frame clones, and not every one. The sample consists of over 150,000 clones, around four fifths of them appearing once. The sample comprised PBMCs. The source of these receptors is a girl under 18 in good health and CMV-seropositive.

This clone has just a few counts. This chain joins TRBV27 and TRBJ2-3; D not resolved. The germline V gene encodes CDR1 MNHEY and CDR2 SMNVEV (reference sequence). This CDR3 is built from 14 residues. The germline V and J ends were trimmed by 1 base and 8 bases, with 13 bases remaining between them. In DNA form, the CDR3 reads TGTGCCAGCAGTTTATACCCTGGGCAGTTTACGCAGTATTTT. Its protein product is CASSLYPGQFTQYF.

This clone was recorded once. The rearrangement joins TRBV5-1 to TRBJ2-3; a weak D match, TRBD1 (6 bases). Germline V gives CDR1 SGHRS, CDR2 YFSETQ. The CDR3 has 14 residues. Trimming pared 4 bases from V and 4 bases from J, leaving 13 bases between. CDR3 residues: CASSPGDISDTQYF. The CDR3 coding sequence is TGCGCCAGCAGCCCCGGGGACATTTCAGATACGCAGTATTTT. The full variable domain, its missing parts supplied by reference TRBV5-1 and TRBJ2-3, is KAGVTQTPRYLIKTRGQQVTLSCSPISGHRSVSWYQQTPGQGLQFLFEYFSETQRNKGNFPGRFSGRQFSNSRSEMNVSTLELGDSALYLCASSPGDISDTQYFGPGTRLTVL.

In its sample, this clone was seen a few times. The chain combines TRBV7-9 with TRBJ2-7; 8 bases map to TRBD2. With 5 bases clipped from V and 3 bases from J, the junction kept 6 bases outside the gene matches. This CDR3 is 14 amino acids long. Looked up from germline, CDR1 is SEHNR and CDR2 is FQNEAQ (reference sequence). The CDR3 here is CASSPPGLGYEQYF. The CDR3 DNA follows: TGTGCCAGCAGCCCCCCGGGACTAGGCTACGAGCAGTACTTC.

This clone has a single count. The CDR3 sequence: CASSWYRDTGGYTF. The CDR3 coding sequence is TGTGCCAGCAGCTGGTACCGGGACACTGGGGGCTACACCTTC. V usage is TRBV5-5 and J usage is TRBJ1-2; D might be TRBD1 (6 bases). Germline CDR1 and CDR2: SGHKS and YYEKEE (reference sequence). V dropped 3 bases and J dropped 8 bases, with 17 bases sitting between them. This CDR3 is built from 14 residues.

The rearrangement joins TRBV6-1 to TRBJ1-4; D possibly corresponds to TRBD1 (5 bases). The V gene lost 11 bases and the J gene lost 3 bases, with 10 bases spanning the gap. The CDR3 totals 12 residues. Germline V gene data show CDR1 as MNHNS and CDR2 as SASEGT. CDR3 protein: CASMGPNEKLFF. CDR3 nucleotides: TGTGCCTCCATGGGGCCTAATGAAAAACTGTTTTTT.

This sequence joins TRBV9 and TRBJ1-2, with D possibly matching TRBD1 (5 bases). The CDR3 spans 13 residues. Germline V gene sequence: CDR1 SGDLS, CDR2 YYNGEE. Trimming took off 4 bases at V and 6 bases at J, with 13 bases between the two ends. The CDR3: CASSQGVTHGYTF. The CDR3 DNA reads TGTGCCAGCAGCCAAGGGGTTACGCATGGCTACACCTTC. The entire variable domain, with the rest obtained from reference TRBV9 and TRBJ1-2, is as follows: DSGVTQTPKHLITATGQRVTLRCSPRSGDLSVYWYQQSLDQGLQFLIQYYNGEERAKGNILERFSAQQFPDLHSELNLSSLELGDSALYFCASSQGVTHGYTFGSGTRLTVV.

This chain uses TRBV6-6 with TRBJ2-5, with TRBD2 matching over 8 bases. The CDR3 covers 14 residues. Losses at the gene ends were 7 bases for V and 4 bases for J; bases not matched to a gene: 8. Germline loops: CDR1 MNHNY, CDR2 SVGAGI (reference sequence). The CDR3 loop reads CASTRREGGETQYF. The CDR3 DNA reads as TGTGCCAGCACCCGACGGGAGGGTGGAGAGACCCAGTACTTC.

The chain links TRBV25-1 to TRBJ1-2; 9 bases align to TRBD1. The V and J ends lost 3 bases and 9 bases, in that order; junction bases with no gene match: 5. CDR1 is MGHDK and CDR2 is SYGVNS in the germline V gene. The length of the CDR3 is 13 residues. The CDR3 DNA sequence: TGTGCCAGCAGTGATCGGGACAGGGTTCGCTACACCTTC. As protein: CASSDRDRVRYTF.

The CDR3 loop reads CASSPSLSQNTEAFF. In DNA, the CDR3 is TGTGCCAGCTCACCTAGCCTCAGTCAGAACACTGAAGCTTTCTTT. The chain recombines TRBV18 with TRBJ1-1; D is uncertain. Germline values: CDR1 KGHSH, CDR2 LQKENI. This CDR3 has 15 amino acids. V lost 3 bases and J 1 base, leaving 12 bases between the germline ends.

CDR3 in amino acids: CASSRDGGSYEQYF. The DNA for the CDR3 is TGTGCCAGCAGTAGGGATGGAGGAAGCTACGAGCAGTACTTC. The gene calls are TRBV6-5 and TRBJ2-7; D is perhaps TRBD2 (5 bases). This CDR3 comprises 14 residues. Germline V gene sequence: CDR1 MNHEY, CDR2 SVGAGI. V was clipped by 5 bases and J by 3 bases, with 14 bases between them.

The chain has TRBV12-5 and TRBJ1-1; possibly TRBD1 for D (5 bases). The ends were cut back, 1 base at V and 5 bases at J, with 20 bases in the middle. The germline V gene encodes CDR1 LGHNT and CDR2 FRNRAP. The CDR3 length is 17 residues. The CDR3 spells CASGLAFTGRGGTEAFF. The CDR3 DNA sequence: TGTGCTAGTGGTTTGGCCTTCACGGGGCGGGGTGGGACTGAAGCTTTCTTT.

CDR3 residues: CASSLGQINTEAFF. DNA for the CDR3: TGTGCCAGCAGCTTGGGACAGATCAACACTGAAGCTTTCTTT. This chain connects TRBV5-5 to TRBJ1-1, with a weak D call TRBD1 (5 bases). The CDR3 length is 14 residues. Germline-derived CDR1 and CDR2 are SGHKS and YYEKEE (reference sequence). V was clipped by 0 bases and J by 2 bases, with 8 bases between them.

This clone was detected only once. This chain links TRBV19 with TRBJ2-2; the D gene is possibly TRBD1 (6 bases). Trimming left V 7 bases short and J 4 bases short, with 19 bases between. Germline loops: CDR1 LNHDA, CDR2 SQIVND (reference sequence). CDR3 size: 16 residues. Written as DNA, the CDR3 is TGTGCCAGTACCTCGACAGGACCCCCGAGCACCGGGGAGCTGTTTTTT. This sequence encodes CASTSTGPPSTGELFF.

A remark on this clone: This sample also contains other DNA sequences that code for the same CDR3. The genes are TRBV7-9 and TRBJ1-2; TRBD1 matches at 7 bases. The CDR3 runs 15 residues. The V gene's germline CDR1 is SEHNR and CDR2 FQNEAQ (reference sequence). The junction had 2 bases not matched to a gene; V was cut back by 1 base and J by 0 bases. The CDR3 region has the DNA TGTGCCAGCAGCTTAGGTACAGGGGCTAACTATGGCTACACCTTC. This encodes CASSLGTGANYGYTF.

This rearrangement joins TRBV28 to TRBJ1-1; 7 nucleotides line up with TRBD1. The CDR3 length is 15 residues. Germline CDR1 MDHEN, CDR2 SYDVKM. Losses at the gene ends were 5 bases for V and 1 base for J; bases not matched to a gene: 7. The CDR3 loop reads CASSHRWTGNTEAFF. DNA for the CDR3: TGTGCCAGCAGTCATCGATGGACAGGGAACACTGAAGCTTTCTTT.

This clone was observed a handful of times. The chain carries TRBV4-1 and TRBJ2-4; a weak D match, TRBD1 (6 bases). The V gene lost 4 bases and the J gene lost 2 bases, with 9 bases spanning the gap. This CDR3 spans 14 amino acids. From germline, CDR1 is MGHRA and CDR2 YSYEKL. CDR3 loop: CASSPTGPKNIQYF. The CDR3 DNA reads as TGCGCCAGCAGCCCCACAGGGCCCAAAAACATTCAGTACTTC.

Turning to this clone: A junction boundary mismatches the germline segment, possibly from a read error. The same CDR3 is also encoded by other DNA sequences in this sample. J is TRBJ1-6 and V is TRBV6-1; perhaps TRBD1 as D (6 bases). Germline V gene data show CDR1 as MNHNS and CDR2 as SASEGT. The CDR3 sequence is 16 residues long. The CDR3 nucleotides read TGTGCCAGCAGTGCGGACAGATACTCCTATAATTCGCCCCTCCACTTT. Its translation is CASSADRYSYNSPLHF.

The rearrangement joins TRBV9 to TRBJ2-1, with TRBD2 matching over 13 bases. The ends lost 4 bases at V and 5 bases at J; junction bases unmatched: 9. The germline V gene has CDR1 SGDLS and CDR2 YYNGEE. This CDR3 comprises 17 residues. The CDR3 region is CASSQGTSGAKNNEQFF. The CDR3 nucleotides are TGTGCCAGCAGCCAGGGGACTAGCGGGGCCAAAAACAATGAGCAGTTCTTC.

Here the CDR3 reads CASSPRGRTYNEQFF. The CDR3 coding sequence is TGTGCCAGCAGCCCCCGGGGTCGTACATACAATGAGCAGTTCTTC. J is TRBJ2-1 and V is TRBV7-9, with D possibly matching TRBD2 (5 bases). CDR3 size: 15 residues. V was shortened by 5 bases and J by 4 bases, with 15 bases between the two germline ends. From germline, CDR1 is SEHNR and CDR2 FQNEAQ (reference sequence).

The chain has TRBV7-9 and TRBJ2-7; D remains ambiguous. This CDR3 has 13 amino acids. Germline CDR1 SEHNR, CDR2 FQNEAQ (reference sequence). Trimming took off 5 bases at V and 3 bases at J, with 11 bases between the two ends. This chain's CDR3 is CASSPSQDYEQYF. The CDR3, as DNA: TGTGCCAGCAGCCCGTCCCAGGACTACGAGCAGTACTTC. Full variable domain (rest looked up from reference TRBV7-9 and TRBJ2-7): DTGVSQNPRHKITKRGQNVTFRCDPISEHNRLYWYRQTLGQGPEFLTYFQNEAQLEKSRLLSDRFSAERPKGSFSTLEIQRTEQGDSAMYLCASSPSQDYEQYFGPGTRLTVT.

This chain links TRBV29-1 with TRBJ1-1, with TRBD1 identical over 8 bases. Per germline, CDR1 SQVTM and CDR2 ANQGSEA. With 7 bases clipped from V and 1 base from J, the junction kept 11 bases outside the gene matches. There are 15 residues in the CDR3. The CDR3 nucleotides read TGCAGCGCTCCGCTTCAGGGGGCAGGGAACACTGAAGCTTTCTTT. It yields the protein CSAPLQGAGNTEAFF.

The chain uses TRBV6-1 and TRBJ2-1, with no clear D. Germline V gene data show CDR1 as MNHNS and CDR2 as SASEGT. The CDR3 length is 14 residues. The V and J ends lost 4 bases and 6 bases respectively, with 13 bases between them. The CDR3 region is CASSGQMESNEQFF. The CDR3 bases are TGTGCCAGCAGTGGGCAAATGGAGAGCAATGAGCAGTTCTTC.

V and J are TRBV2 and TRBJ1-2; TRBD1 matches 9 bases. Germline CDR1 and CDR2: SNHLY and FYNNEI. V was clipped by 6 bases and J by 4 bases; unmatched bases: 6. The CDR3 totals 14 residues. The CDR3 is CASSETTGGYGYTF. CDR3 DNA: TGTGCCAGCAGCGAAACGACAGGGGGCTATGGCTACACCTTC.

The J gene is TRBJ2-1, the V gene TRBV4-1, with TRBD2 matching 10 bases. V lost 6 bases, J lost 4 bases, and 15 bases stayed unmatched. The CDR3 is 18 residues long. CDR1 is MGHRA and CDR2 is YSYEKL in the germline V gene. CDR3 sequence reads: CASRALQGGSGGYNEQFF. CDR3 in DNA: TGCGCCAGCAGGGCCCTCCAGGGCGGTAGCGGGGGGTACAATGAGCAGTTCTTC.

This sequence joins TRBV27 and TRBJ2-1, with TRBD1 matching 7 bases. J lost 7 bases, V lost 8 bases, and 14 bases had no gene match. Germline CDR1 is MNHEY and CDR2 is SMNVEV (reference sequence). This CDR3 is built from 15 residues. The CDR3 DNA reads TGTGCCAGCTCCAAAATGGGACAGTCTTCTAATGAGCAGTTCTTC. It is translated as CASSKMGQSSNEQFF.

This sequence joins TRBV29-1 and TRBJ1-2, with D possibly being TRBD1 (6 bases). The CDR3 runs 13 residues. The ends were cut back, 5 bases at V and 6 bases at J, with 16 bases in the middle. The germline gives CDR1 SQVTM, CDR2 ANQGSEA. CDR3: CSVRTAINHGYTF. CDR3 sequence (DNA): TGCAGCGTTAGGACAGCAATAAACCATGGCTACACCTTC.

This clone was seen only once. Mismatch with germline at one junction end may stem from a read error. This chain uses TRBV7-9 with TRBJ1-1; 8 bases are a match to TRBD1. This CDR3 is built from 14 residues. Germline V gene sequence: CDR1 SEHNR, CDR2 FQNEAQ (reference sequence). In DNA, the CDR3 is TGTTCCAGCAGCTTGACCCAGGGGGCGACTGAAGCTTTCTTT. It is translated as CSSSLTQGATEAFF.

V and J are TRBV5-1 and TRBJ2-1, with 8 bases matching TRBD2. The CDR3 sequence is 16 residues long. CDR1 is SGHRS, CDR2 YFSETQ, per germline. After removal of 3 bases from V and 2 bases from J, the junction contained 7 bases not matched to a gene. The CDR3 loop is CASSSNERGTYNEQFF. The CDR3 nucleotides are TGCGCCAGCAGCTCAAACGAGCGGGGGACCTACAATGAGCAGTTCTTC.

This sequence joins TRBV6-5 and TRBJ1-2, with 10 bases that match TRBD1. Looked up from germline, CDR1 is MNHEY and CDR2 is SVGAGI. Losses at the gene ends were 6 bases for V and 7 bases for J; bases not matched to a gene: 8. The CDR3 spans 14 residues. For the CDR3, the DNA is TGTGCCAGCAGGTCGACAGGGGGCGTAGGTGGCTACACCTTC. Encoded protein: CASRSTGGVGGYTF.

This chain uses TRBV5-1 with TRBJ1-4, with a tentative D call TRBD1 (5 bases). The CDR3 runs 16 residues. V was trimmed by 3 bases and J by 7 bases, leaving 19 bases between them. Per germline, CDR1 SGHRS and CDR2 YFSETQ. Here the CDR3 reads CASSSSDRRGGEKLFF. The CDR3 coding sequence is TGCGCCAGCAGCTCCAGCGATAGGAGGGGAGGTGAAAAACTGTTTTTT.

The chain joins TRBV27 to TRBJ1-6, with a weak D call TRBD1 (5 bases). Trimming cost V 3 bases and J 5 bases, with 17 bases left between them. The V gene's germline CDR1 is MNHEY and CDR2 SMNVEV (reference sequence). The CDR3 is 17 amino acids. CDR3 DNA: TGTGCCAGCAGTTTCCTGGCGGGGCGACCGGATAATTCACCCCTCCACTTT. Translated, it gives CASSFLAGRPDNSPLHF.

The chain has TRBV27 and TRBJ1-2, with a weak D call TRBD1 (6 bases). Deletions cut 4 bases from V and 2 bases from J, with 20 bases between. CDR1 and CDR2 (germline): MNHEY, SMNVEV (reference sequence). The CDR3 spans 17 residues. This CDR3 is CASSSALGRGPNYGYTF. The CDR3 region has the DNA TGTGCCAGCAGTTCCGCGTTAGGCAGGGGACCCAACTATGGCTACACCTTC.